This passage covers 29 T cell receptor beta chains from one sample sequenced in a study of cytotoxic CD8 clonotypes in ibrutinib-treated CLL. Sequenced by immunoSEQ multiplex PCR; TCRdb stores in-frame clones only, minus some. The table has 45,000 to 60,000 clones, roughly 50% seen once; the top ten hold about a fifth. Sequencing was performed on PBMCs, taken after 24 months of ibrutinib treatment. These TCRs come from a human donor with chronic lymphocytic leukemia.

The genes are TRBV29-1 and TRBJ1-2; 9 bases are shared with TRBD1. The CDR3 is 15 amino acids. Trimming removed 3 bases from V and 8 bases from J; junction bases left unmatched: 13. In germline, CDR1 is SQVTM, CDR2 ANQGSEA. The DNA for the CDR3 is TGCAGCGTTGAGGAAACCGGGACAGGGAAAGGGGGCTACACCTTC. The encoded protein is CSVEETGTGKGGYTF.

The chain links TRBV6-6 to TRBJ2-2; the D gene is possibly TRBD2 (5 bases). The CDR3 is 14 amino acids. The germline V gene encodes CDR1 MNHNY and CDR2 SVGAGI (reference sequence). V was clipped by 6 bases and J by 4 bases, with 12 bases between them. The CDR3 here is CASRRGSGTGELFF. In DNA, the CDR3 is TGTGCCAGCAGACGCGGGTCTGGCACCGGGGAGCTGTTTTTT.

The chain recombines TRBV5-4 with TRBJ1-1; D might be TRBD1 (5 bases). Germline loops: CDR1 SGHNT, CDR2 YYREEE (reference sequence). The CDR3 covers 15 residues. V lost 4 bases to trimming and J lost 0 bases, with 13 bases between them. DNA for the CDR3: TGTGCCAGCAGCGCCGGGCAGGGAATGAACACTGAAGCTTTCTTT. This gives the protein CASSAGQGMNTEAFF.

This clone was observed at least ten times. The chain recombines TRBV10-3 with TRBJ2-2; D unresolved. CDR1 is ENHRY, CDR2 SYGVKD, per germline. Deletions cut 7 bases from V and 0 bases from J, with 18 bases between. The CDR3 is made up of 17 amino acids. The CDR3 sequence: CAIMSEPGISNTGELFF. CDR3 nucleotides: TGTGCCATCATGAGTGAGCCCGGAATTTCGAACACCGGGGAGCTGTTTTTT.

The rearrangement links TRBV5-6 to TRBJ1-1; 12 nucleotides agree with TRBD1. CDR3 length: 15 amino acids. The germline V gene has CDR1 SGHDT and CDR2 YYEEEE. J gave up 6 bases and V 2 bases, and 5 bases lay outside the gene matches. The CDR3 loop is CASSFGTGGAAEAFF. The CDR3 DNA reads TGTGCCAGCAGCTTCGGGACAGGGGGCGCCGCTGAAGCTTTCTTT. Full variable domain (missing parts from reference TRBV5-6 and TRBJ1-1): DAGVTQSPTHLIKTRGQQVTLRCSPKSGHDTVSWYQQALGQGPQFIFQYYEEEERQRGNFPDRFSGHQFPNYSSELNVNALLLGDSALYLCASSFGTGGAAEAFFGQGTRLTVV.

The genes are TRBV6-5 and TRBJ1-3, with D perhaps TRBD1 (5 bases). V lost 4 bases and J lost 0, with 10 bases in between. Germline CDR1 is MNHEY and CDR2 is SVGAGI. The CDR3 sequence is 15 residues long. CDR3 residues: CASSSWGGSGNTIYF. DNA of the CDR3: TGTGCCAGCAGTTCATGGGGCGGCTCTGGAAACACCATATATTTT.

The V call is TRBV5-5, the J call TRBJ2-5; the D is unclear. This CDR3 has 15 amino acids. Germline CDR1 is SGHKS and CDR2 is YYEKEE (reference sequence). V was clipped by 0 bases and J by 0 bases, with 9 bases between them. CDR3 in DNA: TGTGCCAGCAGCTTGGAGATCGCGAACCAAGAGACCCAGTACTTC. Encoded protein: CASSLEIANQETQYF.

A few counts support this clone. This chain links TRBV6-4 with TRBJ2-2; TRBD2 matches at 7 bases. V lost 5 bases and J lost 1; bases outside the gene matches: 1. CDR1 and CDR2 from the germline V gene are MRHNA and SNTAGT. The CDR3 is 14 amino acids. The CDR3 DNA reads TGTGCCAGCAGTCGGGAGGTGAACACCGGGGAGCTGTTTTTT. Translation gives CASSREVNTGELFF.

In nucleotides, the CDR3 is TGCGCCAGCAGCCAAGAGAACAGGGGATTTGAGCAGTTCTTC. This translates into CASSQENRGFEQFF. The chain carries TRBV4-1 and TRBJ2-1; TRBD1 aligns across 7 bases. V lost 0 bases, J lost 9 bases, and 5 bases stayed unmatched. The CDR3 runs 14 residues. Per germline, CDR1 MGHRA and CDR2 YSYEKL.

This clone was detected a few times. V usage is TRBV25-1 and J usage is TRBJ2-7, with 10 nucleotides matching TRBD2. J lost 4 bases, V lost 3 bases, and 6 bases had no gene match. This CDR3 spans 15 amino acids. Germline V gene lookup returns CDR1 MGHDK and CDR2 SYGVNS. CDR3 coding DNA: TGTGCCAGCAGTGATAGGCTAGCGGGAGTGTACGAGCAGTACTTC. This gives the protein CASSDRLAGVYEQYF.

The rearrangement joins TRBV9 to TRBJ1-5, with no clear D. Germline CDR1 is SGDLS and CDR2 is YYNGEE. V gave up 0 bases and J gave up 2 bases, with 6 bases separating them. This CDR3 contains 14 residues. The CDR3 DNA reads as TGTGCCAGCAGCGTAGGGGTGGGCAATCAGCCCCAGCATTTT. This translates into CASSVGVGNQPQHF.

This clone was recorded many times. The genes are TRBV5-6 and TRBJ1-2; no clear D gene. CDR1 and CDR2 (germline): SGHDT, YYEEEE. The CDR3 has 12 amino acids. V lost 4 bases to trimming and J lost 7 bases, with 11 bases between them. The CDR3 spells CASSPRMSGYTF. The CDR3 DNA reads as TGTGCCAGCAGCCCCAGGATGAGTGGCTACACCTTC. Full variable domain (rest looked up from reference TRBV5-6 and TRBJ1-2): DAGVTQSPTHLIKTRGQQVTLRCSPKSGHDTVSWYQQALGQGPQFIFQYYEEEERQRGNFPDRFSGHQFPNYSSELNVNALLLGDSALYLCASSPRMSGYTFGSGTRLTVV.

This clone was counted between two and nine times. J is TRBJ2-7 and V is TRBV6-5, with D possibly TRBD2 on 7 matching bases. Trimming took off 0 bases at V and 7 bases at J, with 16 bases between the two ends. Germline loops: CDR1 MNHEY, CDR2 SVGAGI. The CDR3 sequence is 15 residues long. The CDR3, as DNA: TGTGCCAGCAGTTACTCGTCAGGGGTCGGGGGGGAGCAGTACTTC. As protein: CASSYSSGVGGEQYF.

By share of the sample, this clone is medium-sized (0.01 to 0.1%). The V and J genes are TRBV4-1 and TRBJ2-5, with TRBD1 matching over 8 bases. After removal of 2 bases from V and 4 bases from J, the junction contained 3 bases not matched to a gene. CDR1 and CDR2 from the germline V gene are MGHRA and YSYEKL. CDR3 size: 14 residues. CDR3 nucleotide sequence: TGCGCCAGCAGCCAACCTGGACAGGGAGAGACCCAGTACTTC. Its translation: CASSQPGQGETQYF.

The chain joins TRBV7-8 to TRBJ2-7; 8 bases agree with TRBD2. The germline gives CDR1 SGHVS, CDR2 FQNEAQ. CDR3 size: 14 residues. Losses at the gene ends were 6 bases for V and 6 bases for J; bases not matched to a gene: 10. Here the CDR3 reads CASRERGAGGEQYF. DNA for the CDR3: TGTGCCAGCAGGGAGAGGGGGGCGGGAGGCGAGCAGTACTTC.

The rearrangement links TRBV11-3 to TRBJ2-3; TRBD1 is a possible D gene (7 bases). V was clipped by 5 bases and J by 1 base, with 13 bases between them. The germline V gene encodes CDR1 SGHNT and CDR2 YENEEA. The CDR3 is 15 amino acids. The CDR3, as DNA: TGTGCCAGCAGCCCAGGGGGGAGCCGCACAGATACGCAGTATTTT. It codes for CASSPGGSRTDTQYF.

In this sample, this clone turned up many times. V is TRBV18 and J is TRBJ2-5; tentative D call: TRBD2 (5 bases). The V end lost 0 bases, the J end lost 6 bases, and 17 bases lay between the germline ends. CDR1 and CDR2 from the germline V gene are KGHSH and LQKENI. There are 16 residues in the CDR3. The CDR3 protein is CASSPPGEARQKTQYF. CDR3 sequence (DNA): TGTGCCAGCTCACCACCGGGAGAGGCACGTCAGAAGACCCAGTACTTC.

The gene calls are TRBV6-1 and TRBJ2-1; D unclear. The V gene's germline CDR1 is MNHNS and CDR2 SASEGT. The ends were cut back, 1 base at V and 9 bases at J, with 4 bases in the middle. The CDR3 is 11 residues long. CDR3 in DNA: TGTGCCAGCAGTGAAGTTTCTGAGCAGTTCTTC. Translation gives CASSEVSEQFF.

This clone was seen a few times. The CDR3 nucleotides read TGTGCCAGCGCAAGGGACTTTCCCACAGATACGCAGTATTTT. Translation gives CASARDFPTDTQYF. The V call is TRBV27, the J call TRBJ2-3, with D tentatively TRBD2 (6 bases). The CDR3 consists of 14 residues. The ends were cut back, 8 bases at V and 2 bases at J, with 14 bases in the middle. Germline V gives CDR1 MNHEY, CDR2 SMNVEV (reference sequence).

A few counts support this clone. V and J are TRBV29-1 and TRBJ1-1; D possibly corresponds to TRBD1 (6 bases). V was clipped by 4 bases and J by 3 bases, with 24 bases between them. The CDR3 runs to 17 residues. The germline gives CDR1 SQVTM, CDR2 ANQGSEA. CDR3 bases: TGCAGCGTTGCCAGGGGCCCCACTTTTAACCACCACACTGAAGCTTTCTTT. Its translation: CSVARGPTFNHHTEAFF.

The chain employs TRBV6-1 and TRBJ2-7, with 9 bases that match TRBD1. J gave up 3 bases and V 0 bases, and 3 bases lay outside the gene matches. This CDR3 comprises 15 residues. Germline assignment: CDR1 MNHNS and CDR2 SASEGT. The CDR3 region is CASSEAPGQGYEQYF. The CDR3 DNA is TGTGCCAGCAGTGAAGCGCCGGGACAGGGCTACGAGCAGTACTTC.

The table lists this clone with many counts. The chain couples TRBV29-1 to TRBJ1-2, with D possibly TRBD1 on 5 matching bases. Germline V lookup: CDR1 SQVTM, CDR2 ANQGSEA. Trimming shortened V by 1 base and J by 4 bases, and 22 bases separated the two germline ends. This CDR3 spans 17 amino acids. The CDR3 DNA is TGCAGCGTTGAAGTTCCTGCTCAGGGAGGGTTAGGCTATGGCTACACCTTC. Its protein product is CSVEVPAQGGLGYGYTF.

In this sample, this clone turned up a few times. A junction boundary mismatches the germline segment, possibly from a read error. The CDR3 spells CASSLPFAGGYGYTF. CDR3 nucleotide sequence: TGTGCCAGCAGCTTGCCGTTCGCGGGAGGCTATGGCTACACCTTC. V usage is TRBV5-1 and J usage is TRBJ1-2; D is unresolved. CDR1 and CDR2 (germline): SGHRS, YFSETQ. The CDR3 is 15 amino acids.

The V call is TRBV6-5, the J call TRBJ1-1; possible D gene TRBD1, 5 bases. V shed 6 bases and J shed 5 bases, with 19 bases lying between them. CDR1 and CDR2 (germline): MNHEY, SVGAGI. The CDR3 is 15 residues long. CDR3 sequence reads: CASSPLRVRATEAFF. In nucleotides, the CDR3 is TGTGCCAGCAGCCCGCTTAGGGTCAGGGCGACTGAAGCTTTCTTT.

This chain connects TRBV5-4 to TRBJ2-5; maybe TRBD1 (5 bases). CDR3 length: 13 amino acids. The V end lost 6 bases, the J end lost 5 bases, and 14 bases lay between the germline ends. Germline V gives CDR1 SGHNT, CDR2 YYREEE (reference sequence). CDR3 DNA sequence: TGTGCCAGCACCAAGGGATCAGGGGAGACCCAGTACTTC. Translation gives CASTKGSGETQYF.

The chain employs TRBV27 and TRBJ1-1; a possible D gene is TRBD1 (5 bases). Trimming left V 7 bases short and J 5 bases short, with 14 bases between. The CDR3 runs 13 residues. CDR1 MNHEY and CDR2 SMNVEV come from the germline V gene (reference sequence). This CDR3 is CASTLAGGTEAFF. CDR3 sequence (DNA): TGTGCCAGCACCCTTGCTGGGGGGACTGAAGCTTTCTTT.

The chain employs TRBV5-5 and TRBJ1-2; TRBD1 matches 9 bases. Germline assignment: CDR1 SGHKS and CDR2 YYEKEE (reference sequence). CDR3 length equals 14 residues. V shed 4 bases and J 8 bases; nucleotides not matched to a gene: 9. Here the CDR3 reads CASSPRQGGTGYTF. For the CDR3, the DNA is TGTGCCAGCAGCCCGAGACAGGGGGGTACAGGCTACACCTTC. The full variable domain, completed using reference TRBV5-5 and TRBJ1-2, is DAGVTQSPTHLIKTRGQQVTLRCSPISGHKSVSWYQQVLGQGPQFIFQYYEKEERGRGNFPDRFSARQFPNYSSELNVNALLLGDSALYLCASSPRQGGTGYTFGSGTRLTVV.

The chain employs TRBV2 and TRBJ2-3, with 8 bases matching TRBD2. Germline V CDR1 and CDR2: SNHLY, FYNNEI. This CDR3 comprises 14 residues. The V and J ends lost 10 bases and 2 bases, in that order; junction bases with no gene match: 8. CDR3 sequence: CATPGLESTDTQYF. The CDR3 DNA is TGTGCCACCCCGGGACTAGAATCCACAGATACGCAGTATTTT.

This clone was found a few times. The rearrangement links TRBV18 to TRBJ2-3; D remains unclear. Trimming took off 2 bases at V and 0 bases at J, with 9 bases between the two ends. In germline, CDR1 is KGHSH, CDR2 LQKENI. This CDR3 is built from 15 residues. The chain's CDR3 is CASSPISHSTDTQYF. CDR3 bases: TGTGCCAGCTCACCAATATCCCATAGCACAGATACGCAGTATTTT.